By proportion, the clone carrying this T cell receptor (beta chain) is medium-sized (0.01 to 0.1%). Its target is not known. This sample stems from a study of radiation and T cells in renal cell carcinoma. Treatment indicated: 15 Gy SBRT to primary tumor, nephrectomy 4 weeks later. The tumor was a clear cell renal cell carcinoma. V was pared by 1 base and J by 12 bases, with 9 bases between. The germline gives CDR1 SGHNT, CDR2 YENEEA. The CDR3 is made up of 12 amino acids. Generated by immunoSEQ multiplex PCR, the TCRdb table keeps only in-frame clones and is missing some. The repertoire holds over 15,000 clones, with roughly 62% as singletons. Study findings and constraints: In blood, top tumor clones expanded by 2 weeks, shrinking by 4. Tumor samples were small regions of around 0.92 g.

The chain combines TRBV11-3 with TRBJ1-4; D not resolved. The sequence came from a woman aged 65 to 85 with renal cell carcinoma. The material was tumor tissue, obtained from a patient whose treatment included radiotherapy and nephrectomy. CDR3 bases: TGTGCCAGCAGCTTAGGACTAACGGAACTGTTTTTT. Encoded protein: CASSLGLTELFF.